These 9 T cell receptor beta chains originate from one sample sequenced in a study of vaccination effects on CD4 cells after COVID-19. The assay was immunoSEQ multiplex PCR, and TCRdb's table has in-frame clones only and misses some. The sample lists about 20,000 clones, roughly four fifths seen once, with over 15% in the top ten. ViraFEST assay sequencing came after antigen-specific CD4+ T cells were expanded with viral peptide pools. Isolation of CD4+ T cells took place after 10 days of culture. This person caught SARS-CoV-2 sometime from March to December 2020, and PCR testing confirmed the infection. Their recognized antigens are unknown. The sample was CD4+ T cells from PBMCs cultured with SARS-CoV-2 spike peptides, taken before COVID-19 vaccination. These receptor sequences come from a human donor who had a prior SARS-CoV-2 infection.

This clone appeared a few times. The V gene is TRBV9, the J gene TRBJ2-3; D not resolved. V lost 3 bases to trimming and J lost 0 bases, with 20 bases between them. The CDR3 is 18 residues long. Germline V gene sequence: CDR1 SGDLS, CDR2 YYNGEE. The CDR3 loop reads CASSASRGSSISTDTQYF. The CDR3 DNA reads as TGTGCCAGCAGCGCCTCCCGTGGATCCTCGATTAGCACAGATACGCAGTATTTT.

This clone has only a few counts. The chain has TRBV18 and TRBJ2-2, with 8 nucleotides matching TRBD2. CDR3 length equals 16 residues. With 5 bases clipped from V and 5 bases from J, the junction kept 10 bases outside the gene matches. Germline V lookup: CDR1 KGHSH, CDR2 LQKENI. CDR3 region: CASSRKREPGTGELFF. The CDR3 nucleotides are TGTGCCAGCTCAAGAAAGCGGGAGCCGGGTACCGGGGAGCTGTTTTTT.

This clone was found once. This rearrangement joins TRBV7-9 to TRBJ1-2; 7 positions agree with TRBD1. Germline assignment: CDR1 SEHNR and CDR2 FQNEAQ (reference sequence). This CDR3 region has 16 residues. The V and J ends lost 7 bases and 4 bases, in that order; junction bases with no gene match: 15. The CDR3: CASKRGQSLFGYGYTF. Here the CDR3 DNA reads TGTGCCAGCAAAAGGGGACAGTCCCTTTTCGGCTATGGCTACACCTTC.

The sample holds a few counts of this clone. The genes are TRBV2 and TRBJ2-7; D unclear. Trimming shortened V by 8 bases and J by 5 bases, and 13 bases separated the two germline ends. CDR1 and CDR2 (germline): SNHLY, FYNNEI. The CDR3 contains 12 residues. CDR3 nucleotide sequence: TGTGCCAGCGGACGGTTTGGAAACGAGCAGTACTTC. The encoded protein is CASGRFGNEQYF. The complete variable domain, with remaining parts taken from reference TRBV2 and TRBJ2-7, reads EPEVTQTPSHQVTQMGQEVILRCVPISNHLYFYWYRQILGQKVEFLVSFYNNEISEKSEIFDDQFSVERPDGSNFTLKIRSTKLEDSAMYFCASGRFGNEQYFGPGTRLTVT.

This chain uses TRBV5-1 with TRBJ2-3; 10 bases match TRBD2. The V gene end was trimmed by 5 bases and the J gene end by 4 bases; junction bases not matched to a gene: 10. Germline CDR1 is SGHRS and CDR2 is YFSETQ. There are 16 residues in the CDR3. The CDR3 protein is CASRVLSGGAADTQYF. The CDR3 bases are TGCGCCAGCAGGGTTTTAAGCGGGGGGGCGGCAGATACGCAGTATTTT.

V gene TRBV5-3 combines with J gene TRBJ2-3; D is unresolved. TRBV5-3 is designated an ORF whose function remains uncertain. The CDR3 runs to 12 residues. Trimming took 6 bases from V and 4 from J, leaving 9 bases between them. CDR3: CARNLGADTQYF. CDR3 coding DNA: TGTGCCAGAAACCTAGGCGCAGATACGCAGTATTTT.

This CDR3 reads CASSSDREVQPQHF. In nucleotides, the CDR3 is TGTGCCAGCAGCTCGGACAGGGAGGTTCAGCCCCAGCATTTT. The V and J genes are TRBV7-9 and TRBJ1-5, with TRBD1 identical over 8 bases. CDR1 is SEHNR, CDR2 FQNEAQ, per germline (reference sequence). Trimming at V came to 4 bases and at J to 6 bases, leaving 5 bases not matched to a gene. This CDR3 is 14 amino acids long.

V and J are TRBV9 and TRBJ2-1, with 11 bases aligning to TRBD2. The V and J ends lost 4 bases and 9 bases, in that order; junction bases with no gene match: 9. The CDR3 extends over 15 amino acids. Germline V gene lookup returns CDR1 SGDLS and CDR2 YYNGEE. The CDR3 region has the DNA TGTGCCAGCAGCCCGTGGATAGCGGGGGGGGCTGAGCAGTTCTTC. Amino acid sequence: CASSPWIAGGAEQFF. Complete variable domain (other parts from reference TRBV9 and TRBJ2-1): DSGVTQTPKHLITATGQRVTLRCSPRSGDLSVYWYQQSLDQGLQFLIQYYNGEERAKGNILERFSAQQFPDLHSELNLSSLELGDSALYFCASSPWIAGGAEQFFGPGTRLTVL.

The chain uses TRBV7-3 and TRBJ2-5; weak D call: TRBD2 (6 bases). Trimming removed 2 bases from V and 7 bases from J, with 17 bases in between. CDR1 SGHTA and CDR2 FQGTGA come from the germline V gene. The CDR3 covers 15 residues. The chain's CDR3 is CASSLGGSTTGTQYF. Written as DNA, the CDR3 is TGTGCCAGCAGCTTAGGGGGGAGTACCACTGGGACCCAGTACTTC.